Listed below are T cell receptor beta chains from one sample, sequenced in a study of blood T cell repertoires in COVID-19. Clones were read by immunoSEQ multiplex PCR, and TCRdb kept only the in-frame ones, dropping some. The sample comprises roughly 700,000 clones, approximately 90% of which are singletons, and about 0.26% rests with the top ten. The sample was peripheral blood. Source of these receptors: a young woman with acute or convalescent COVID-19. Each CDR3 is given with its conserved first and last residue. A D gene is named only where the DNA matches it firmly. Only some rows state a clone size, as once, few, many or a class for expanded clones.

abundance: .
j_gene: TRBJ2-7
len: 14
d_gene: TRBD1
v_gene: TRBV7-2
CDR3nt: TGTGCCAGCAGCTGGGGACAGGGTTTTGCCGAGCAGTACTTC
CDR3aa: CASSWGQGFAEQYF

abundance: .
j_gene: TRBJ2-7
len: 15
d_gene: TRBD2
v_gene: TRBV6-2/TRBV6-3
CDR3nt: TGTGCCAGCAGTCTCTCTAGCGGGGGAGCCTACGAGCAGTACTTC
CDR3aa: CASSLSSGGAYEQYF

abundance: .
j_gene: TRBJ2-7
len: 15
d_gene: TRBD1
v_gene: TRBV4-2
CDR3nt: TGTGCCAGCAGCCCTTCGACCGGGACAGGTTACGAGCAGTACTTC
CDR3aa: CASSPSTGTGYEQYF

abundance: once
j_gene: TRBJ1-5
len: 17
d_gene: TRBD1
v_gene: TRBV2
CDR3nt: TGTGCCAGCAGTGAAGATGGGGGACAGGGGGGCTCTCAGCCCCAGCATTTT
CDR3aa: CASSEDGGQGGSQPQHF

abundance: once
j_gene: TRBJ1-2
len: 15
d_gene: .
v_gene: TRBV6-1
CDR3nt: TGTGCCAGCAGTGAAATGCCGCGGGGGATATATGGCTACACCTTC
CDR3aa: CASSEMPRGIYGYTF

abundance: .
j_gene: TRBJ2-1
len: 14
d_gene: TRBD2
v_gene: TRBV3-1/TRBV3-2
CDR3nt: TGTGCCAGCAGTCCAGCGGGGACCGACAATGAGCAGTTCTTC
CDR3aa: CASSPAGTDNEQFF

abundance: .
j_gene: TRBJ1-2
len: 14
d_gene: .
v_gene: TRBV4-3
CDR3nt: TGCGCCAGCAGCCAAGGGGCAGGGTCCTATGGCTACACCTTC
CDR3aa: CASSQGAGSYGYTF

abundance: .
j_gene: TRBJ2-1
len: 15
d_gene: .
v_gene: TRBV9
CDR3nt: TGTGCCAGCAGCGTACCAGGTTCGAGCAACAATGAGCAGTTCTTC
CDR3aa: CASSVPGSSNNEQFF

abundance: few
j_gene: TRBJ2-7
len: 14
d_gene: .
v_gene: TRBV5-1
CDR3nt: TGCGCCAGCAGCTTGGGGTCGAGCTCCTACGAGCAGTACTTC
CDR3aa: CASSLGSSSYEQYF

abundance: .
j_gene: TRBJ2-7
len: 15
d_gene: TRBD2
v_gene: TRBV6-6
CDR3nt: TGTGCCAGCAGTAAGGGACTAGCGGGGGGTAACGAGCAGTACTTC
CDR3aa: CASSKGLAGGNEQYF

abundance: .
j_gene: TRBJ1-5
len: 17
d_gene: TRBD1
v_gene: TRBV19
CDR3nt: TGTGCCAGTAGTATAGATCAAGGGGACAGGGGCAATCAGCCCCAGCATTTT
CDR3aa: CASSIDQGDRGNQPQHF

abundance: .
j_gene: TRBJ1-5
len: 15
d_gene: TRBD1
v_gene: TRBV6-5
CDR3nt: TGTGCCAGCAGTACGACAGGGTATAGCAATCAGCCCCAGCATTTT
CDR3aa: CASSTTGYSNQPQHF

abundance: .
j_gene: TRBJ2-5
len: 13
d_gene: .
v_gene: TRBV4-1
CDR3nt: TGCGCCAGCAGCCAGTACACCCAAGAGACCCAGTACTTC
CDR3aa: CASSQYTQETQYF

abundance: .
j_gene: TRBJ1-2
len: 12
d_gene: .
v_gene: TRBV19
CDR3nt: TGTGCCAGTAGGTTACAGTCCTATGGCTACACCTTC
CDR3aa: CASRLQSYGYTF

abundance: .
j_gene: TRBJ1-2
len: 15
d_gene: .
v_gene: TRBV2
CDR3nt: TGTGCCAGCAGTGAGGAGGACCCGTCTTGGTATGGCTACACCTTC
CDR3aa: CASSEEDPSWYGYTF

abundance: .
j_gene: TRBJ1-5
len: 14
d_gene: TRBD1
v_gene: TRBV2
CDR3nt: TGTGCCAGCAGCCAGGACAGGACCCATCAGCCCCAGCATTTT
CDR3aa: CASSQDRTHQPQHF

abundance: .
j_gene: TRBJ1-2
len: 14
d_gene: .
v_gene: TRBV21-1
CDR3nt: TGTGCCAGCAGCAAAATTGTAGAAGTCTATGGCTACACCTTC
CDR3aa: CASSKIVEVYGYTF

abundance: .
j_gene: TRBJ1-5
len: 13
d_gene: .
v_gene: TRBV6-5
CDR3nt: TGTGCCAGCGACGACAGGAGCAATCAGCCCCGGCATTTT
CDR3aa: CASDDRSNQPRHF

abundance: once
j_gene: TRBJ1-5
len: 13
d_gene: .
v_gene: TRBV6-5
CDR3nt: TGTGCCAGCAGGGACACTTCCAATCAAGCCCAGCATTTT
CDR3aa: CASRDTSNQAQHF

abundance: .
j_gene: TRBJ2-2
len: 16
d_gene: TRBD1
v_gene: TRBV4-3
CDR3nt: TGCGCCAGCAGCCAACAGGGGGCTTGGGACACCGGGGAGCTGTTTTTT
CDR3aa: CASSQQGAWDTGELFF

abundance: .
j_gene: TRBJ1-4
len: 16
d_gene: .
v_gene: TRBV12-5
CDR3nt: TGTGCTAGTGGTTTGGTACTGGTCAACCGAGATTCCAAACTGTTTTTT
CDR3aa: CASGLVLVNRDSKLFF

abundance: .
j_gene: TRBJ1-2
len: 12
d_gene: TRBD1
v_gene: TRBV4-3
CDR3nt: TGCGCCAGCAGCCCGGACAGGGGCGGCTACACCTTC
CDR3aa: CASSPDRGGYTF

abundance: .
j_gene: TRBJ1-4
len: 14
d_gene: TRBD1
v_gene: TRBV19
CDR3nt: TGTGCCAGTAGGCAGACAGGGGGTATTGAAAAACTGTTTTTT
CDR3aa: CASRQTGGIEKLFF

abundance: .
j_gene: TRBJ1-2
len: 12
d_gene: TRBD1
v_gene: TRBV7-9
CDR3nt: TGTGCCAGCAGGGGACAGGCCTATGGCTACACCTTC
CDR3aa: CASRGQAYGYTF

abundance: .
j_gene: TRBJ2-7
len: 14
d_gene: TRBD1
v_gene: TRBV30
CDR3nt: TGTGCCTGGGATCCCCCGGGACAGGGCCAAGAGCAGTACTTC
CDR3aa: CAWDPPGQGQEQYF

abundance: .
j_gene: TRBJ1-4
len: 14
d_gene: TRBD1
v_gene: TRBV19
CDR3nt: TGTGCCAGTAGTATGGTAGGGGGCGAAGAAAAACTGTTTTTT
CDR3aa: CASSMVGGEEKLFF

abundance: .
j_gene: TRBJ1-5
len: 14
d_gene: .
v_gene: TRBV19
CDR3nt: TGTGCCAGTAGTCCACAGGCTAGCAATCAGCCCCAGCATTTT
CDR3aa: CASSPQASNQPQHF

abundance: .
j_gene: TRBJ2-1
len: 16
d_gene: TRBD2
v_gene: TRBV5-4
CDR3nt: TGTGCCAGCAGCTTGGCGGTAGCGGGGGGGCGATATGAGCAGTTCTTC
CDR3aa: CASSLAVAGGRYEQFF

abundance: .
j_gene: TRBJ1-4
len: 15
d_gene: .
v_gene: TRBV6-6
CDR3nt: TGTGCCAGCAGAGTAAGGACACCCACTAATGAAAAACTGTTTTTT
CDR3aa: CASRVRTPTNEKLFF

abundance: .
j_gene: TRBJ2-3
len: 16
d_gene: TRBD2
v_gene: TRBV9
CDR3nt: TGTGCCAGCACCGTAGATTCTAGCGGGGGTTCAGATACGCAGTATTTT
CDR3aa: CASTVDSSGGSDTQYF

abundance: .
j_gene: TRBJ2-3
len: 13
d_gene: .
v_gene: TRBV7-3
CDR3nt: TGTGCCAGCAGCTTTGCGTTCCCAGATACGCAGTATTTT
CDR3aa: CASSFAFPDTQYF

abundance: .
j_gene: TRBJ1-1
len: 15
d_gene: .
v_gene: TRBV5-1
CDR3nt: TGCGCCAGCAGCACCTTGGGGGGGGAGAACACTGAAGCTTTCTTT
CDR3aa: CASSTLGGENTEAFF